This passage covers 12 T cell receptor beta chains from one sample sequenced in a study of CD8 T cells in Susac syndrome. The RNA, roughly 0.5 to 1 ug, was put through reverse transcription using random hexamers. Using its own MiXCR run on the immunoSEQ multiplex PCR reads, TCRdb lists one record per CDR3 protein. Seen here are fewer than 85,000 distinct CDR3 sequences, around 96% observed once, and the top ten hold about 0.4%. The sample comprised CD8+ T cells from PBMCs. The receptors shown here come from a human donor with multiple sclerosis.

The rearrangement uses TRBV29-1 and TRBJ1-2, with unresolved D. CDR3 length: 13 residues. Germline CDR1 SQVTM, CDR2 ANQGSEA. V was shortened by 0 bases and J by 8 bases, with 13 bases between the two germline ends. CDR3 nucleotide sequence: TGCAGCGTTGAAGACAGCTCCTTTGGAGGCTACACCTTC. It codes for CSVEDSSFGGYTF. The complete variable domain, with remaining parts taken from reference TRBV29-1 and TRBJ1-2, reads SAVISQKPSRDICQRGTSLTIQCQVDSQVTMMFWYRQQPGQSLTLIATANQGSEATYESGFVIDKFPISRPNLTFSTLTVSNMSPEDSSIYLCSVEDSSFGGYTFGSGTRLTVV.

The chain combines TRBV20-1 with TRBJ2-1; 8 nucleotides match TRBD2. The CDR3 spans 16 residues. Per the germline V gene, CDR1 is DFQATT and CDR2 is SNEGSKA (reference sequence). The junction had 12 bases not matched to a gene; V was cut back by 0 bases and J by 8 bases. The CDR3 DNA reads as TGCAGTGCTAGAGATTATATGACGGGAGGGCTCGATGAGCAGTTCTTC. Its protein product is CSARDYMTGGLDEQFF.

The chain is built from TRBV12-3 or TRBV12-4 and TRBJ1-6; no clear D. Trimming shortened V by 3 bases and J by 7 bases, and 10 bases separated the two germline ends. The CDR3 is 14 amino acids. This chain's CDR3 is CASSLNRGNSPLHF. The CDR3 nucleotides are TGTGCCAGCAGTTTGAACAGAGGGAATTCACCCCTCCACTTT.

This clonotype has only a few counts. V is TRBV7-8 and J is TRBJ1-5; TRBD1 aligns across 9 bases. This CDR3 has 15 amino acids. V lost 6 bases and J lost 5; bases outside the gene matches: 8. CDR1 is SGHVS and CDR2 is FQNEAQ in the germline V gene. CDR3 sequence: CASSTQTGGDQPQHF. Written as DNA, the CDR3 is TGTGCCAGCAGTACACAGACAGGGGGGGATCAGCCCCAGCATTTT.

V is TRBV12-3 or TRBV12-4 and J is TRBJ2-7; a possible D gene is TRBD2 (6 bases). This CDR3 has 14 residues. Trimming pared 6 bases from V and 0 bases from J, leaving 12 bases between. The CDR3 loop reads CASSPDGSSYEQYF. The CDR3 nucleotides read TGTGCCAGCAGCCCGGACGGGAGCTCCTACGAGCAGTACTTC.

This chain connects TRBV3-1 to TRBJ1-1; D is undetermined. Between the trimmed V and J ends, which lost 1 base and 0 bases, there was a span of 15 bases. Looked up from germline, CDR1 is LGHDT and CDR2 is YNNKEL (reference sequence). CDR3 size: 17 residues. CDR3 coding DNA: TGTGCCAGCAGCCAAGTCCGGTCAGGCCGTATGAACACTGAAGCTTTCTTT. Residues: CASSQVRSGRMNTEAFF.

The rearrangement links TRBV7-9 to TRBJ2-7; 11 bases map to TRBD1. Per germline, CDR1 SEHNR and CDR2 FQNEAQ (reference sequence). This CDR3 comprises 15 residues. V shed 6 bases and J 3 bases; nucleotides not matched to a gene: 7. CDR3 protein: CASSPGTGGLYEQYF. The CDR3 DNA sequence: TGTGCCAGCAGTCCCGGGACAGGGGGTCTCTACGAGCAGTACTTC.

This sequence joins TRBV4-1 and TRBJ2-3; TRBD2 matches at 10 bases. CDR3 size: 20 residues. Looked up from germline, CDR1 is MGHRA and CDR2 is YSYEKL. The V and J ends lost 4 bases and 2 bases, in that order; junction bases with no gene match: 18. The CDR3 bases are TGCGCCAGCAGCCCGACCGGACTAGCGGAAAAACCCATGCTCACAGATACGCAGTATTTT. It translates to CASSPTGLAEKPMLTDTQYF.

This clonotype has more than one count but fewer than ten. CDR3 protein: CASSEWGNTEAFF. The CDR3 nucleotides read TGTGCCAGCAGTGAATGGGGGAACACTGAAGCTTTCTTT. This chain joins TRBV25-1 and TRBJ1-1, with unresolved D. V was cut by 1 base and J by 1 base, with 4 bases left in between. CDR1 is MGHDK, CDR2 SYGVNS, per germline. This CDR3 contains 13 residues.

This clonotype is categorized as medium-sized. V is TRBV7-2 and J is TRBJ1-2, with 9 bases fitting TRBD1. Unmatched junction bases numbered 7, after V lost 5 bases and J lost 0 bases. This CDR3 comprises 16 residues. Germline assignment: CDR1 SGHTA and CDR2 FQGNSA. The CDR3 protein is CASSMGQGLTNYGYTF. Here the CDR3 DNA reads TGTGCCAGCAGCATGGGACAGGGATTGACTAACTATGGCTACACCTTC.

The V gene is TRBV19, the J gene TRBJ1-1; D remains unclear. The CDR3 sequence is 12 residues long. The V end was cut by 3 bases, the J end by 7 bases, with 9 bases between. The germline CDR1 and CDR2 sequences are LNHDA and SQIVND (reference sequence). DNA of the CDR3: TGTGCCAGTAGTATCACGCTAGGTGAAGCTTTCTTT. Translated: CASSITLGEAFF.

The chain carries TRBV6-5 and TRBJ2-1; TRBD1 is a possible D gene (6 bases). Germline CDR1 is MNHEY and CDR2 is SVGAGI. V was pared by 2 bases and J by 6 bases, with 11 bases between. The length of the CDR3 is 14 residues. The CDR3 DNA is TGTGCCAGCAGTTACCTAAGCAGGGGCAATGAGCAGTTCTTC. Amino acid sequence: CASSYLSRGNEQFF.